Presented here are 27 T cell receptor beta chains from one specimen sequenced in a study of memory CD4+ T cells and cytomegalovirus serostatus. The sort gate was single viable CD3+CD4+CD8-CD45RO+ cells for memory CD4+ T cells. Assay: immunoSEQ multiplex PCR; the TCRdb copy retains only in-frame clones and omits some. The sample yields about 64,000 clones, roughly four fifths seen once. The sample comprised memory CD4+ T cells from blood. Receptor source: an adult in good health and CMV-seronegative.

This clone was recorded only once. CDR3 region: CASSLERFAATYEQYF. In nucleotides, the CDR3 is TGTGCCAGCAGCTTGGAAAGGTTCGCAGCAACCTACGAGCAGTACTTC. J is TRBJ2-7 and V is TRBV5-5; no clear D. CDR3 size: 16 residues. The germline V and J ends were trimmed by 0 bases and 2 bases, with 15 bases remaining between them. The germline V gene encodes CDR1 SGHKS and CDR2 YYEKEE (reference sequence).

The chain uses TRBV15 and TRBJ1-2, with 9 positions matching TRBD1. The V segment lost 0 bases and the J segment 7 bases; nucleotides outside the gene matches: 9. The germline V gene encodes CDR1 LNHNV and CDR2 YYDKDF (reference sequence). CDR3 length: 16 amino acids. The CDR3 here is CATSRDGMGTGFGYTF. The DNA for the CDR3 is TGTGCCACCAGCAGAGATGGGATGGGGACAGGGTTTGGCTACACCTTC. Using reference TRBV15 and TRBJ1-2 for the parts outside the CDR3, the full variable domain is DAMVIQNPRYQVTQFGKPVTLSCSQTLNHNVMYWYQQKSSQAPKLLFHYYDKDFNNEADTPDNFQSRRPNTSFCFLDIRSPGLGDTAMYLCATSRDGMGTGFGYTFGSGTRLTVV.

The table lists this clone with a few counts. The J gene is TRBJ2-5, the V gene TRBV7-9; D ambiguous. CDR3 length equals 14 residues. V was shortened by 4 bases and J by 4 bases, with 13 bases between the two germline ends. CDR1 SEHNR and CDR2 FQNEAQ come from the germline V gene (reference sequence). As DNA, the CDR3 is TGTGCCAGCAGCTCCTCTTCAGTTGGAGAGACCCAGTACTTC. The encoded protein is CASSSSSVGETQYF.

The V and J genes are TRBV6-5 and TRBJ1-2; no definite D call. CDR1 MNHEY and CDR2 SVGAGI come from the germline V gene. There are 11 residues in the CDR3. V lost 7 bases to trimming and J lost 5 bases, with 8 bases between them. The CDR3 protein is CASIGRYGYTF. The CDR3 nucleotides are TGTGCCAGCATCGGTCGGTATGGCTACACCTTC.

This chain uses TRBV7-2 with TRBJ2-7; 9 bases are shared with TRBD2. Germline lookup yields CDR1 SGHTA and CDR2 FQGNSA. The CDR3 sequence is 14 residues long. The ends lost 5 bases at V and 1 base at J; junction bases unmatched: 3. CDR3 loop: CASSPRGGSYEQYF. The DNA of the CDR3 is TGTGCCAGCAGCCCGCGGGGGGGATCCTACGAGCAGTACTTC.

The V call is TRBV25-1, the J call TRBJ1-1; D unresolved. The length of the CDR3 is 13 residues. Germline CDR1 is MGHDK and CDR2 is SYGVNS. The ends were cut back, 4 bases at V and 1 base at J, with 7 bases in the middle. The CDR3 is CASSGRKNTEAFF. The CDR3 coding sequence is TGTGCCAGCAGTGGCAGAAAGAACACTGAAGCTTTCTTT.

The CDR3 DNA follows: TGCGCCAGCAGCCTCGACACGACAGGGCGCTATGGCTACACCTTC. Translating gives CASSLDTTGRYGYTF. The chain recombines TRBV5-1 with TRBJ1-2, with 7 bases that match TRBD1. This CDR3 is 15 amino acids long. V gave up 4 bases and J gave up 4 bases; unmatched junction bases: 10. CDR1 is SGHRS and CDR2 is YFSETQ in the germline V gene.

V gene TRBV2 combines with J gene TRBJ2-7; D not certain. The CDR3 consists of 14 residues. Germline V gene lookup returns CDR1 SNHLY and CDR2 FYNNEI. V shed 4 bases and J shed 0 bases, with 10 bases lying between them. The CDR3 region is CASSVAWGSYEQYF. The CDR3 coding sequence is TGTGCCAGCAGTGTTGCATGGGGCTCCTACGAGCAGTACTTC.

V is TRBV27 and J is TRBJ2-3; D is undetermined. Trimming removed 0 bases at V and 0 bases at J, with 19 bases between. The CDR3 is made up of 19 amino acids. The germline V gene has CDR1 MNHEY and CDR2 SMNVEV (reference sequence). The CDR3 region is CASSLSRSLVTTSTDTQYF. Written as DNA, the CDR3 is TGTGCCAGCAGTTTATCGAGATCTTTGGTTACAACTAGCACAGATACGCAGTATTTT.

The table lists this clone with a few counts. The chain uses TRBV27 and TRBJ1-1; D gene uncertain. This CDR3 has 13 residues. Trimming shortened V by 4 bases and J by 1 base, and 7 bases separated the two germline ends. Germline lookup yields CDR1 MNHEY and CDR2 SMNVEV (reference sequence). The CDR3 coding sequence is TGTGCCAGCAGTTATAAAACGAACACTGAAGCTTTCTTT. Its translation is CASSYKTNTEAFF.

The V and J genes are TRBV4-1 and TRBJ1-1; 9 nucleotides line up with TRBD1. The CDR3 runs 15 residues. Germline values: CDR1 MGHRA, CDR2 YSYEKL. V lost 1 base, J lost 4 bases, and 4 bases stayed unmatched. The CDR3 DNA reads as TGCGCCAGCAGCCAAGCCGGGACAGGGAGCACTGAAGCTTTCTTT. Translation: CASSQAGTGSTEAFF.

This clone appeared a few times. V usage is TRBV9 and J usage is TRBJ1-3; 8 nucleotides agree with TRBD1. Germline CDR1 and CDR2: SGDLS and YYNGEE. V trimming: 4 bases; J trimming: 4 bases; junction bases outside the gene matches: 4. This CDR3 has 14 residues. The DNA for the CDR3 is TGTGCCAGCAGCACTGGACAGGGAGGAAACACCATATATTTT. Translated: CASSTGQGGNTIYF.

The chain has TRBV5-5 and TRBJ1-3; D call uncertain. The CDR3 totals 14 residues. Germline values: CDR1 SGHKS, CDR2 YYEKEE (reference sequence). V was clipped by 1 base and J by 0 bases, with 5 bases between them. The CDR3 protein is CASSLTDSGNTIYF. DNA of the CDR3: TGTGCCAGCAGCTTGACGGACTCTGGAAACACCATATATTTT.

This sequence joins TRBV7-3 and TRBJ2-1; no firm D call. The CDR3 sequence is 13 residues long. Germline CDR1 reads SGHTA; CDR2 reads FQGTGA. V dropped 5 bases and J dropped 5 bases, with 10 bases sitting between them. The CDR3 sequence: CASSLGLNNEQFF. CDR3 bases: TGTGCCAGCAGCCTGGGCCTGAACAATGAGCAGTTCTTC.

This clone is a singleton in its sample. The chain uses TRBV30 and TRBJ1-4, with 8 nucleotides matching TRBD1. The CDR3 sequence is 13 residues long. Losses at the gene ends were 2 bases for V and 11 bases for J; bases not matched to a gene: 7. From germline, CDR1 is GTSNPN and CDR2 SVGIG (reference sequence). The CDR3 loop reads CAWSLYRGGKLFF. The CDR3 coding sequence is TGTGCCTGGAGTCTTTACAGGGGGGGGAAACTGTTTTTT.

The CDR3 spells CASSRTATGETEAFF. The CDR3 DNA follows: TGTGCCAGCTCACGAACTGCGACAGGGGAGACTGAAGCTTTCTTT. The chain combines TRBV18 with TRBJ1-1; 8 bases fit TRBD1. In germline, CDR1 is KGHSH, CDR2 LQKENI. This CDR3 has 15 residues. The J segment lost 5 bases and the V segment lost 4 bases, leaving 9 bases of the junction unmatched.

The chain recombines TRBV20-1 with TRBJ2-1; D call uncertain. This CDR3 region has 11 residues. Germline loops: CDR1 DFQATT, CDR2 SNEGSKA (reference sequence). Trimming took off 6 bases at V and 10 bases at J, with 13 bases between the two ends. CDR3 DNA: TGCAGTGCGCCCCCTGCGGAGGAGCAGTTCTTC. Translating gives CSAPPAEEQFF.

V and J are TRBV7-6 and TRBJ2-2; TRBD2 might be the D (6 bases). Per germline, CDR1 SGHVS and CDR2 FNYEAQ. The ends were cut back, 5 bases at V and 2 bases at J, with 15 bases in the middle. This CDR3 comprises 16 residues. CDR3: CASSQSPGLNTGELFF. The CDR3 bases are TGTGCCAGCAGCCAATCACCCGGACTAAACACCGGGGAGCTGTTTTTT.

The chain is built from TRBV19 and TRBJ2-1; the match to TRBD2 covers 9 bases. The germline V gene has CDR1 LNHDA and CDR2 SQIVND (reference sequence). Trimming took 3 bases from V and 8 from J; bases not matched to a gene: 8. This CDR3 has 15 amino acids. The CDR3, as DNA: TGTGCCAGTAGTATGTTAGCGGGAGCGATAGATGAGCAGTTCTTC. Protein sequence: CASSMLAGAIDEQFF.

The J gene is TRBJ2-5, the V gene TRBV27, with D perhaps TRBD1 or TRBD2 (5 bases each). Germline V gene sequence: CDR1 MNHEY, CDR2 SMNVEV (reference sequence). V lost 7 bases and J lost 7, with 16 bases in between. The CDR3 sequence is 13 residues long. The CDR3 coding sequence is TGTGCCAGCACCCGGGACGGGTCCGGGACCCAGTACTTC. Protein product: CASTRDGSGTQYF.

The chain couples TRBV6-5 to TRBJ2-5; tentatively, D is TRBD1 (5 bases). The V gene's germline CDR1 is MNHEY and CDR2 SVGAGI. Trimming removed 6 bases at V and 4 bases at J, with 18 bases between. This CDR3 comprises 15 residues. CDR3 loop: CASSPQQVVGETQYF. CDR3 in DNA: TGTGCCAGCAGCCCTCAACAGGTCGTAGGAGAGACCCAGTACTTC.

The gene calls are TRBV23-1 and TRBJ1-1, with a tentative D call TRBD1 (5 bases). TRBV23-1 is given ORF status, its function remaining uncertain. The CDR3 extends over 14 amino acids. V was shortened by 2 bases and J by 1 base, with 8 bases between the two germline ends. The CDR3 DNA follows: TGCGCCAGCAGTCAAGACAGAGAGAACACTGAAGCTTTCTTT. Protein sequence: CASSQDRENTEAFF.

This clone has more than one count but fewer than ten. The J gene is TRBJ1-2, the V gene TRBV15; TRBD1 might be the D (5 bases). Germline V gene lookup returns CDR1 LNHNV and CDR2 YYDKDF (reference sequence). CDR3 length: 14 amino acids. V was shortened by 1 base and J by 1 base, with 7 bases between the two germline ends. DNA for the CDR3: TGTGCCACCAGCAGAGCACAGGTTAACTATGGCTACACCTTC. This sequence encodes CATSRAQVNYGYTF.

This chain joins TRBV18 and TRBJ1-4; D is perhaps TRBD1 (6 bases). Trimming shortened V by 0 bases and J by 4 bases, and 12 bases separated the two germline ends. Per germline, CDR1 KGHSH and CDR2 LQKENI. The CDR3 loop spans 16 amino acids. The CDR3 spells CASSPPVRDNNEKLFF. Written as DNA, the CDR3 is TGTGCCAGCTCACCACCGGTTAGGGACAATAATGAAAAACTGTTTTTT.

This clone was counted between two and nine times. The chain joins TRBV4-1 to TRBJ2-2, with 8 bases lining up with TRBD2. J lost 0 bases, V lost 1 base, and 4 bases had no gene match. The V gene's germline CDR1 is MGHRA and CDR2 YSYEKL. The CDR3 contains 17 residues. CDR3 region: CASSQATSATNTGELFF. The DNA for the CDR3 is TGCGCCAGCAGCCAAGCGACTAGCGCTACGAACACCGGGGAGCTGTTTTTT.

The rearrangement links TRBV6-5 to TRBJ2-1, with TRBD2 matching 9 bases. The CDR3 has 11 amino acids. Germline values: CDR1 MNHEY, CDR2 SVGAGI. Germline trimming cut 11 bases from V and 10 bases from J; bases unmatched to any gene: 6. The CDR3 coding sequence is TGTGCCGCGGGACTAGCCAACGAGCAGTTCTTC. Residues: CAAGLANEQFF.

The chain has TRBV18 and TRBJ2-5; D remains unclear. The V gene lost 4 bases and the J gene lost 0 bases, with 3 bases spanning the gap. Germline V gene data show CDR1 as KGHSH and CDR2 as LQKENI. The CDR3 runs 12 residues. CDR3 nucleotide sequence: TGTGCCAGCTCACGCGACCAAGAGACCCAGTACTTC. It translates to CASSRDQETQYF.